The clone carrying this TCR beta chain was detected only a few times. The antigen is undetermined. The data originate from a study of CD8 T cells in ankylosing spondylitis. General study points: Made up of about eight highly homologous variants, a TCR beta motif appeared characteristic of ankylosing spondylitis blood.

V was cut by 5 bases and J by 0 bases, with 7 bases left in between. The CDR3 is 12 amino acids. Per germline, CDR1 DFQATT and CDR2 SNEGSKA (reference sequence). In TCRdb, the 5' RACE reads were re-called with MiXCR into one record per CDR3 protein. The table lists around 770,000 distinct CDR3 sequences, about 12% of them singletons. The sequenced sample consisted of blood, either unsorted or a sorted T cell fraction (not recorded which). This sequence joins TRBV20-1 and TRBJ1-1; D ambiguous. This TCR was recovered from a male donor with ankylosing spondylitis. In DNA, the CDR3 is TGCAGTGCTCTGGGTATGAACACTGAAGCTTTCTTT. It specifies CSALGMNTEAFF.